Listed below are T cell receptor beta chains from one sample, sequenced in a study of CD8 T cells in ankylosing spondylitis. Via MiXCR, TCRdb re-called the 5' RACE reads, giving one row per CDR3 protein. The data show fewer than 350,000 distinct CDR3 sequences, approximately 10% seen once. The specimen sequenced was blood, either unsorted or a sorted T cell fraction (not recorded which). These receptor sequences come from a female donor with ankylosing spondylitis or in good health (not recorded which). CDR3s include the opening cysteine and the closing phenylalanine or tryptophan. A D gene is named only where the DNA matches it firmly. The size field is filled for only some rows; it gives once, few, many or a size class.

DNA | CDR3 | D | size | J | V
TGCAGTGCTAGAGGAGGGAACTGGGAGCTGTTTTTT | CSARGGNWELFF | . | many | TRBJ2-2 | TRBV20-1
TGCGCCAGCAGCCAAGAGGGCGGGGCAGGGGCCTACAATGAGCAGTTCTTC | CASSQEGGAGAYNEQFF | . | . | TRBJ2-1 | TRBV4-1
TGCGCCAGCAGCTTGGATAGTGGAACCTACGAGCAGTACTTC | CASSLDSGTYEQYF | . | . | TRBJ2-7 | TRBV5-1
TGCGCCAGCAGTCATTCTAGCGGGGGAATGGAGACCCAGTACTTC | CASSHSSGGMETQYF | TRBD2 | many | TRBJ2-5 | TRBV5-1
TGTGCCATCAGTGGACGGGGGGGTAACACTGAAGCTTTCTTT | CAISGRGGNTEAFF | . | many | TRBJ1-1 | TRBV10-3
TGCGCCAGCAGCTTAGACTGGGCCCGGGGTGGCGGGAGTTACAATGAGCAGTTCTTC | CASSLDWARGGGSYNEQFF | TRBD2 | many | TRBJ2-1 | TRBV5-1
TGCGCCAGCAGCCCCCCCCGGACAGGAACATACAATGAGCAGTTCTTC | CASSPPRTGTYNEQFF | TRBD1 | few | TRBJ2-1 | TRBV5-1
TGTGCCAGCAGCGTTATCGGGTTCTCTGGAAACACCATATATTTT | CASSVIGFSGNTIYF | . | . | TRBJ1-3 | TRBV11-2
TGCGCCAGCAGCTTGGCCGCAGCGAACACCGGGGAGCTGTTTTTT | CASSLAAANTGELFF | . | many | TRBJ2-2 | TRBV5-1
TGTGCCAGCAGAGGTGGCGGGTATAGCAATCAGCCCCAGCATTTT | CASRGGGYSNQPQHF | . | many | TRBJ1-5 | TRBV28
TGTGCCAGCAGCCTCATAACACAGGGTGGCTACACCTTC | CASSLITQGGYTF | . | . | TRBJ1-2 | TRBV7-9
TGCGCCAGCAGCCTGAGGTTGGAGCCCTACAATGAGCAGTTCTTC | CASSLRLEPYNEQFF | . | many | TRBJ2-1 | TRBV5-1
TGCGCCAGCAGTGAGAGTGGCGGGGGGTACAATGAGCAGTTCTTC | CASSESGGGYNEQFF | TRBD2 | many | TRBJ2-1 | TRBV10-2
TGCGCCAGCAGCTCGGGACCATATACGCAGTATTTT | CASSSGPYTQYF | . | . | TRBJ2-3 | TRBV5-1
TGCAGTGCTAGGATTCTCGCGGCGGAGACCCAGTACTTC | CSARILAAETQYF | . | many | TRBJ2-5 | TRBV20-1
TGCAGTGCGTCTAGCGGGAGGCTCTACGAGCAGTACTTC | CSASSGRLYEQYF | TRBD2 | many | TRBJ2-7 | TRBV20-1
TGCGCCAGCTCGCCGGGACAGCCGAACACCGGGGAGCTGTTTTTT | CASSPGQPNTGELFF | TRBD1 | few | TRBJ2-2 | TRBV5-1
TGCGCCAGCAGCTCGAAGGAGGATTCACCCCTCCACTTT | CASSSKEDSPLHF | . | many | TRBJ1-6 | TRBV5-1
TGTGCCAGCAGCTTGGATAGCCGGAACACCGGGGAGCTGTTTTTT | CASSLDSRNTGELFF | . | many | TRBJ2-2 | TRBV5-5
TGCGCCAGCAGCCCGGGACAGGCCCACTATGGCTACACCTTC | CASSPGQAHYGYTF | TRBD1 | many | TRBJ1-2 | TRBV5-1
TGCAGTGCTAGAGATCGGGAGGAAGTCGGTGGCTACACCTTC | CSARDREEVGGYTF | . | many | TRBJ1-2 | TRBV20-1
TGTGCCAGCAGTTACTCGGAGGAGACCCCCGGCAGGGAGCTGTTTTTT | CASSYSEETPGRELFF | . | few | TRBJ2-2 | TRBV6-2/TRBV6-3
TGCAGCGCCGTTGGGATCGTCTCTGGAAACACCATATATTTT | CSAVGIVSGNTIYF | . | many | TRBJ1-3 | TRBV20-1
TGTGCCAGCAGTCTAGCGGGGGGGACTTACAATGAGCAGTTCTTC | CASSLAGGTYNEQFF | TRBD2 | many | TRBJ2-1 | TRBV3-1
TGCAGTGCTAGAGGGACGGGCCCAAATTCTACCCACCATTTT | CSARGTGPNSTHHF | . | . | TRBJ1-5 | TRBV20-1
TGCGCCAGCAGCTTAAGGGGACAGGGGCTTGACAACGAGCAGTACTTC | CASSLRGQGLDNEQYF | TRBD1 | many | TRBJ2-7 | TRBV5-1
TGCAGTGCTAGAGTGTCTAGGGTAATCTACGAGCAGTACTTC | CSARVSRVIYEQYF | . | many | TRBJ2-7 | TRBV20-1
TGCAGTGCTAGAGATCGAAGCGGGAGGGTGACAGATACGCAGTATTTT | CSARDRSGRVTDTQYF | TRBD2 | many | TRBJ2-3 | TRBV20-1
TGTGCCACCAGTGACCCCGGGACAGGGGGCCCCACAGATACGCAGTATTTT | CATSDPGTGGPTDTQYF | TRBD1 | . | TRBJ2-3 | TRBV24-1
TGTGCCACCAGCAGGGGACCCACAACTAATGAAAAACTGTTTTTT | CATSRGPTTNEKLFF | . | few | TRBJ1-4 | TRBV15
TGTGCCAGCAGCTTTGGAGCGGGTGAAGAGACCCAGTACTTC | CASSFGAGEETQYF | . | few | TRBJ2-5 | TRBV7-2
TGTGCCAGCAGTTTGTCCCACAGGGCGCAGTATTTT | CASSLSHRAQYF | . | many | TRBJ2-3 | TRBV6-2/TRBV6-3
TGTGCCAGCAGCTTGGGGTATAGACTAGCGGGAGGGAGCTCCTACAATGAGCAGTTCTTC | CASSLGYRLAGGSSYNEQFF | TRBD2 | few | TRBJ2-1 | TRBV5-6
TGCGCCAGCAGCTCTGGACAGAACGTCAATGAGCAGTTCTTC | CASSSGQNVNEQFF | . | many | TRBJ2-1 | TRBV5-1
TGTGCCAGCGCCCCGGGGGGCGGGGGGGAACAAGAGACCCAGTACTTC | CASAPGGGGEQETQYF | TRBD2 | . | TRBJ2-5 | TRBV2
TGTGCCAGCAGTGAGGGACAGTCTACTAACTATGGCTACACCTTC | CASSEGQSTNYGYTF | TRBD1 | many | TRBJ1-2 | TRBV6-4
TGTGCCAGCAGCTCACGAGCGGGAGGTCATACGCAGTATTTT | CASSSRAGGHTQYF | TRBD2 | . | TRBJ2-3 | TRBV11-2